This TCR beta chain was identified during a study of cytomegalovirus exposure and HLA in healthy donors. The primer mix had 60 Vbeta and 13 Jbeta primers. The protocol was immunoSEQ multiplex PCR, while the TCRdb copy is restricted to in-frame clones and leaves out a portion. The sample lists about 210,000 clones, 80% to 90% occurring once. Only a few counts were recorded for this clone. Its matching antigen is unknown. Trimming took 7 bases from V and 2 from J; bases not matched to a gene: 25. Germline lookup yields CDR1 ENHRY and CDR2 SYGVKD. The CDR3 length is 23 residues. In nominal health when sampled, donors likely had unrecorded immune exposures nonetheless. Study-level results: Indistinguishability led to the exclusion of some V segments, TRBV6-2 and TRBV6-3 included. Reports indicated that the classifier achieved high specificity and sensitivity in diagnosing cytomegalovirus status.

This clonotype was obtained from a man aged 40-49 years in good health and CMV-seropositive. Material: PBMCs. The chain employs TRBV10-3 and TRBJ2-2, with 13 bases that match TRBD2. The CDR3 sequence: CAIKGLAGDSTPFSGPNTGELFF. Here the CDR3 DNA reads TGTGCCATCAAAGGACTAGCGGGAGACTCCACCCCCTTTTCGGGTCCCAACACCGGGGAGCTGTTTTTT.